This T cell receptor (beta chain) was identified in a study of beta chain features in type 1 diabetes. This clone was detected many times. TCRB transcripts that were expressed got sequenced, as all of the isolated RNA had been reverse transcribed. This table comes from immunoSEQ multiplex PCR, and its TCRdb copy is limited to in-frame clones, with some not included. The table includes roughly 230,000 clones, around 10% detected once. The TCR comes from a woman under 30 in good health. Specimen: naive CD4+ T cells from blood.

The CDR3 sequence: CASSLEGGGSYNEQFF. In DNA, the CDR3 is TGTGCCAGCAGTCTTGAGGGAGGGGGCTCCTACAATGAGCAGTTCTTC. The V and J genes are TRBV25-1 and TRBJ2-1; possibly TRBD2 for D (7 bases). This CDR3 region has 16 residues. Germline CDR1 MGHDK, CDR2 SYGVNS. V lost 5 bases and J 0 bases, leaving 14 bases between the germline ends.